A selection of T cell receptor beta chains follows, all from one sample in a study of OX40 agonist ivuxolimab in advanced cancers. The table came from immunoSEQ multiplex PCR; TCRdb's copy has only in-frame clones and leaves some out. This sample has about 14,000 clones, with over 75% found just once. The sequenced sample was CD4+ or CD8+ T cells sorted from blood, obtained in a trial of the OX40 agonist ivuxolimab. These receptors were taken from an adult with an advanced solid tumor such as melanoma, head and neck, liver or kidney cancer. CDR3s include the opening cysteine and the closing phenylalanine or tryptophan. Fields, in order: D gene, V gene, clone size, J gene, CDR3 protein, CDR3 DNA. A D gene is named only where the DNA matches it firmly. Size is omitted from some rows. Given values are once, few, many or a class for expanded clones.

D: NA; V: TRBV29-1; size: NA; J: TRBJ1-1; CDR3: CSAAPYTEAFF; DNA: TGCAGCGCCGCGCCTTACACTGAAGCTTTCTTT
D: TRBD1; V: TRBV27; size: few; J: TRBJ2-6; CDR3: CASSDWTGGVLEDAGANVLTF; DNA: TGTGCCAGCAGCGATTGGACAGGGGGCGTTCTTGAAGATGCTGGGGCCAACGTCCTGACTTTC
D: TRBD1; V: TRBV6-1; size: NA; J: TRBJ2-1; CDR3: CASSARTGTYNEQFF; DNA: TGTGCCAGCAGTGCCCGGACAGGGACCTACAATGAGCAGTTCTTC
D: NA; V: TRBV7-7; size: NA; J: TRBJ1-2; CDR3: CASSLEGPHGYTF; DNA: TGTGCTAGCAGCTTAGAGGGGCCACATGGCTACACCTTC
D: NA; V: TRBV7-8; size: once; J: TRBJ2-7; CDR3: CASSLVAAPWEQYF; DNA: TGTGCCAGCAGCTTAGTGGCCGCCCCATGGGAGCAGTACTTC
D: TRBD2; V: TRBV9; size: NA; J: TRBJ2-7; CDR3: CASSGTGTSPYEQYF; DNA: TGTGCCAGCAGCGGTACCGGGACTAGCCCTTACGAGCAGTACTTC
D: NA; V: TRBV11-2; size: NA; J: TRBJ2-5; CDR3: CASSLSETQYF; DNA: TGTGCCAGCAGCTTATCTGAGACCCAGTACTTC
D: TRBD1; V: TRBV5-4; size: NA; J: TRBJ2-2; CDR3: CASSLGTGDLNTGELFF; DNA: TGTGCCAGCAGCTTAGGGACAGGGGATTTGAACACCGGGGAGCTGTTTTTT
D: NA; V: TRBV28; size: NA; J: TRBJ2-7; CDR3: CASSITRLEQYF; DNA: TGTGCCAGCAGTATAACCCGTTTAGAGCAGTACTTC
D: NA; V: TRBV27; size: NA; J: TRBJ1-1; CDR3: CASSAFSFMNTEAFF; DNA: TGTGCCAGCAGCGCGTTCAGCTTTATGAACACTGAAGCTTTCTTT
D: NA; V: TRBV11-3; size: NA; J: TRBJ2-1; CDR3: CASSFGSYNEQFF; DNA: TGTGCCAGCAGCTTTGGCTCCTACAATGAGCAGTTCTTC
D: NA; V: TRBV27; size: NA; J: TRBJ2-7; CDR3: CATMQGREYF; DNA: TGTGCCACCATGCAGGGGCGTGAGTACTTC
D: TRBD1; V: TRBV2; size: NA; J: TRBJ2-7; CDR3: CASRRTGNEQYF; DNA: TGTGCCAGCAGGAGGACAGGGAACGAGCAGTACTTC
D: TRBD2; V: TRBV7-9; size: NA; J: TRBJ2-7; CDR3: CASSGLDPYEQYF; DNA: TGTGCCAGCAGCGGACTAGACCCCTACGAGCAGTACTTC
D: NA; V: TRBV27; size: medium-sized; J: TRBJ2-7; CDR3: CASSLSGYEQYF; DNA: TGTGCCAGCAGTTTATCGGGCTACGAGCAGTACTTC
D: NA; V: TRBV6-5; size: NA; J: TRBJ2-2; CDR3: CASSYSSWVRGELFF; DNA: TGTGCCAGCAGTTACTCGTCTTGGGTTAGGGGGGAGCTGTTTTTT
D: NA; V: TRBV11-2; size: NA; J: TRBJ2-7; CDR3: CASSPGTRTEQYF; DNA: TGTGCCAGCAGCCCCGGGACACGGACTGAGCAGTACTTC
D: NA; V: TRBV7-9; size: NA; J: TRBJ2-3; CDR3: CASSFEADTQYF; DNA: TGTGCCAGCAGCTTTGAGGCAGATACGCAGTATTTT
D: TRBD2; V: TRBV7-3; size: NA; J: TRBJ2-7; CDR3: CASSQIAGGYEQYF; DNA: TGTGCCAGCAGCCAAATAGCGGGCGGCTACGAGCAGTACTTC
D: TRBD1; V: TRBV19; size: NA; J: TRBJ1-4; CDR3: CASTGTGIDANEKLFF; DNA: TGTGCCAGTACAGGGACAGGGATAGATGCTAATGAAAAACTGTTTTTT
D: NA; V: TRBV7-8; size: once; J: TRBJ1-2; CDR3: CASSQTEYYGYTF; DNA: TGTGCCAGCAGCCAGACGGAGTACTATGGCTACACCTTC
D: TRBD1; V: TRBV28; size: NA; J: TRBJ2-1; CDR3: CASSPILTGVEQFF; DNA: TGTGCCAGCAGTCCTATTTTGACAGGGGTCGAGCAGTTCTTC
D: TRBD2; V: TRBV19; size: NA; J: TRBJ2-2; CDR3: CASSIVVAGWRFGGELFF; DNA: TGTGCCAGTAGTATAGTAGTAGCGGGGTGGCGTTTCGGCGGGGAGCTGTTTTTT
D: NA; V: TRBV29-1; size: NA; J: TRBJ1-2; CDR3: CSVEPGINYGYTF; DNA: TGCAGCGTTGAACCAGGGATTAACTATGGCTACACCTTC
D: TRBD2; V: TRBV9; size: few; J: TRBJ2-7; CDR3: CASSPGGGASDEQYF; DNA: TGTGCCAGCAGCCCAGGCGGGGGGGCTTCGGACGAGCAGTACTTC
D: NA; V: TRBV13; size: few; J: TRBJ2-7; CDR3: CASSFRDRSYEQYF; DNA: TGTGCCAGCAGCTTCCGGGATCGTTCCTACGAGCAGTACTTC
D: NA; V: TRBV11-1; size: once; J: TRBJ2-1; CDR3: CASMGVNEQFF; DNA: TGTGCCAGCATGGGGGTGAATGAGCAGTTCTTC
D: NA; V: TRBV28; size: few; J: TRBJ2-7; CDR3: CASSFLSTEQYF; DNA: TGTGCCAGCAGTTTCCTTAGTACCGAGCAGTACTTC
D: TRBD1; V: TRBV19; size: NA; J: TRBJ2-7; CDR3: CASSRTGRYYEQYF; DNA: TGTGCCAGTAGTAGGACAGGCCGATACTACGAGCAGTACTTC
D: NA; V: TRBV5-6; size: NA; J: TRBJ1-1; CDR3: CASSLGSSSTEAFF; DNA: TGTGCCAGCAGCTTGGGATCCAGTTCCACTGAAGCTTTCTTT
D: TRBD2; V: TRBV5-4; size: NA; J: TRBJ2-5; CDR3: CASSLVVGLAVQETQYF; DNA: TGTGCCAGCAGCTTGGTAGTGGGACTAGCGGTACAAGAGACCCAGTACTTC
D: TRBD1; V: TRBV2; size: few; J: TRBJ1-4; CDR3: CASSGARDSVEEKLFF; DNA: TGTGCCAGCAGTGGGGCCCGGGACAGCGTGGAAGAAAAACTGTTTTTT
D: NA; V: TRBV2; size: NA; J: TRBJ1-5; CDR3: CASSEGGSNQPQHF; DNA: TGTGCCAGCAGTGAAGGAGGGTCCAATCAGCCCCAGCATTTT